This TCR beta chain was observed in a study of T cells expressing NK-cell markers. Overall study context: From sorted CD3+CD56+NKG2C+, CD3+CD56+NKG2C- and CD3+CD56-NKG2C+ T cells came the TCR beta repertoires.

Points from the study as a whole: The share of CD8+ T cells held by dominant NKG2C+ clonotypes was 1.0-7.0% in roughly 6 donors. The CD3+CD56-NKG2C+ fraction was also led by these clonotypes in several donors.

On this clonotype itself: The target antigen is unknown.

TCRdb re-called the 5' RACE reads and shows each CDR3 protein once, DNA omitted. The listing records almost 450,000 distinct CDR3 sequences. The CDR3 is made up of 15 amino acids. In germline, CDR1 is GTSNPN, CDR2 SVGIG (reference sequence). The J gene is TRBJ2-2, the V gene TRBV30; no DNA is available, so the TRBD1 call from TCRdb remains unchecked. This clonotype was obtained from a woman between 18 and 75 years old in good health. Sequencing input: blood T cells: a sorted CD56 or NKG2C T cell subset, CD4+ or CD8+ T cells, or bulk PBMC T cells (not recorded which). CDR3 amino acids: CAWDGQGKEAGELFF.